Listed here is a single T cell receptor beta chain. MiXCR, run by TCRdb on the 5' RACE reads, gives a single entry per CDR3 protein. The table has about 58,000 distinct CDR3 sequences, approximately 5.7% seen once. This CDR3 region has 14 residues. V lost 2 bases, J lost 6 bases, and 11 bases lay in between. CDR1 SGHVS and CDR2 FQNEAQ come from the germline V gene. The data derive from a study of T cells after yellow fever vaccination. The sequence was collected from a man younger than 35 who received the YFV17D yellow fever vaccine. The chain employs TRBV7-8 and TRBJ1-5; D call uncertain. Source: PBMCs, either bulk or a sorted T-cell subset (CD4+, CD8+, memory, or dextramer-sorted; not recorded which), taken on the day of the yellow fever booster vaccination. The CDR3 spells CASSLISLRQPQHF. The DNA for the CDR3 is TGTGCCAGCAGCTTAATTTCCCTACGTCAGCCCCAGCATTTT. Complete variable domain (other parts from reference TRBV7-8 and TRBJ1-5): GAGVSQSPRYKVAKRGQDVALRCDPISGHVSLFWYQQALGQGPEFLTYFQNEAQLDKSGLPSDRFFAERPEGSVSTLKIQRTQQEDSAVYLCASSLISLRQPQHFGDGTRLSIL.